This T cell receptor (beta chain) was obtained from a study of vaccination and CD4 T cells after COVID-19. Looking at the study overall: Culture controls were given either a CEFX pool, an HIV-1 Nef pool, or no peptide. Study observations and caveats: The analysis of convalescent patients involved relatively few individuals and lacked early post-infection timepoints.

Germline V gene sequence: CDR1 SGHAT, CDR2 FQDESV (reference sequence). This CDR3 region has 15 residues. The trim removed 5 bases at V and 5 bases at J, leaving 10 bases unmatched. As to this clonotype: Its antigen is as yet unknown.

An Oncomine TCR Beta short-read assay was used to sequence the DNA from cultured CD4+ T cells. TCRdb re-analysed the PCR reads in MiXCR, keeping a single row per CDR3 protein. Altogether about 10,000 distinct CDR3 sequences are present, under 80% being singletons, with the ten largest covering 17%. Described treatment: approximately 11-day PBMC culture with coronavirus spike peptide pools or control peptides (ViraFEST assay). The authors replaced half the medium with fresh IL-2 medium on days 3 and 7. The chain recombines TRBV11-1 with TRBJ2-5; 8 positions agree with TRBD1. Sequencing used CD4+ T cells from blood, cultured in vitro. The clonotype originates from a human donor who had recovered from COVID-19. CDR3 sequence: CASSRQDRVAETQYF. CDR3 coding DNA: TGTGCCAGCAGCCGACAGGACAGGGTCGCTGAGACCCAGTACTTC.